This T cell receptor (beta chain) was identified during a study of T-cell memory formation after mild COVID-19. In its sample, this clonotype was seen many times. The antigen remains unidentified. Study-wide results and caveats: Nothing confirmed that second-wave clones peaking on day 37 were specific for SARS-CoV-2. The CD4+ clones that contracted clustered mainly within CM and EM, and the CD8+ clones concentrated in EMRA. Cross-reactive memory apparently joined, as some responding clones appeared in pre-infection memory.

TCRdb processed the 5' RACE reads anew with MiXCR; each CDR3 protein has one entry. This sample has about 350,000 distinct CDR3 sequences, with roughly 15% found just once. The CDR3 runs to 14 residues. The ends were cut back, 8 bases at V and 5 bases at J, with 18 bases in the middle. CDR1 and CDR2 (germline): SNHLY, FYNNEI. V usage is TRBV2 and J usage is TRBJ2-5; D is possibly TRBD1 (5 bases). The TCR sequence derives from a man younger than 35 who had mild COVID-19 (a few samples of this study predate the infection). Cell type and time point are not known. Sample: PBMCs or a T cell subset sorted from them (not recorded which). The CDR3 nucleotides read TGTGCCAGCTCAAGGACAACCTCCGGGGAGACCCAGTACTTC. Its translation is CASSRTTSGETQYF.